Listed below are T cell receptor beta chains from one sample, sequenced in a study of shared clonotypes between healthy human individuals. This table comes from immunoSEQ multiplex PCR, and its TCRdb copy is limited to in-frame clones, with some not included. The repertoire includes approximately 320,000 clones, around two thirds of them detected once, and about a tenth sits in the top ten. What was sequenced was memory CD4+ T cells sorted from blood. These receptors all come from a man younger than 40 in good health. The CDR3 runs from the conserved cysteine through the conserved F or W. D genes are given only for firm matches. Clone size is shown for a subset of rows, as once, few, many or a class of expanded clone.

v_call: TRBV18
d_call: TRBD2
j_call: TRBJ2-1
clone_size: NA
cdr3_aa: CASSTGGRYNEQFF
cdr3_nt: TGTGCCAGCTCGACGGGAGGCCGGTACAATGAGCAGTTCTTC

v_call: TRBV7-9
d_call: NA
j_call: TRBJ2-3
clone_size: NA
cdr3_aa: CASEPGNTDTQYF
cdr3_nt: TGTGCCAGCGAGCCTGGGAACACAGATACGCAGTATTTT

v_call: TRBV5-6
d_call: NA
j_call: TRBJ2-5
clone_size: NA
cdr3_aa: CASSFDFQETQYF
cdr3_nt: TGTGCCAGCAGCTTCGACTTCCAAGAGACCCAGTACTTC

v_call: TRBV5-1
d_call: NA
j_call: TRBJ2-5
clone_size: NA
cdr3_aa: CASSLLTASQETQYF
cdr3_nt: TGCGCCAGCAGCTTGCTTACCGCTTCCCAAGAGACCCAGTACTTC

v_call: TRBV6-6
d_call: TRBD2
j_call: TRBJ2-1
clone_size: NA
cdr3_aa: CASRTSGRAIYNEQFF
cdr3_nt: TGTGCCAGCAGAACTAGCGGGAGGGCCATATACAATGAGCAGTTCTTC

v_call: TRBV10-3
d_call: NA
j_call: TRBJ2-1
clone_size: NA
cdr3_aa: CAIRAEESNEQFF
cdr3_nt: TGTGCCATCAGAGCGGAGGAAAGCAATGAGCAGTTCTTC

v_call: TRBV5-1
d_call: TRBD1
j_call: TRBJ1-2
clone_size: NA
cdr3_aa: CASSLSGGGGYGYTF
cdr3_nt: TGCGCCAGCAGCTTATCAGGGGGCGGAGGCTATGGCTACACCTTC

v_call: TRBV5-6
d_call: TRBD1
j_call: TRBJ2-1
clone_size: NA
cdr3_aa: CASSLNRDSSYNEQFF
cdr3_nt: TGTGCCAGCAGCTTGAACCGGGACAGCTCCTACAATGAGCAGTTCTTC

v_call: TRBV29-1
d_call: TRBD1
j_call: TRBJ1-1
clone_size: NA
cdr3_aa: CSARGTGLNTEAFF
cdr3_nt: TGCAGCGCCCGCGGGACAGGGTTGAACACTGAAGCTTTCTTT

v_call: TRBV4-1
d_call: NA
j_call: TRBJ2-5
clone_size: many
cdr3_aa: CASSRLLSETQYF
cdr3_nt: TGCGCCAGCAGTCGACTGCTATCCGAGACCCAGTACTTC

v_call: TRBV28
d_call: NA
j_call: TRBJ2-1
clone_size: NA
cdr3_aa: CASSLIGTSSNEQFF
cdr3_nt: TGTGCCAGCAGTTTGATAGGGACATCGAGCAATGAGCAGTTCTTC

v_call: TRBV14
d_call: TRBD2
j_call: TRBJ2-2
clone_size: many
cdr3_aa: CASSQVRWREGFTGELFF
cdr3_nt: TGTGCCAGCAGCCAAGTGAGGTGGCGGGAGGGCTTCACCGGGGAGCTGTTTTTT

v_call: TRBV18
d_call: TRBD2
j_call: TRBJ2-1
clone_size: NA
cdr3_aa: CASSPTTSGGGSYNEQFF
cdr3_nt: TGTGCCAGCTCACCTACGACTAGCGGGGGGGGCTCCTACAATGAGCAGTTCTTC

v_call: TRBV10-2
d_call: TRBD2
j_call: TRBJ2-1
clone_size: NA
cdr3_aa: CASRPRGAGGQYNEQFF
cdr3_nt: TGCGCCAGCAGACCCCGAGGAGCGGGAGGACAATACAATGAGCAGTTCTTC

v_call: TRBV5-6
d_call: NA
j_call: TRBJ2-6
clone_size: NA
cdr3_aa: CASDSWGTGANVLTF
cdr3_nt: TGTGCCAGCGATTCCTGGGGAACTGGGGCCAACGTCCTGACTTTC

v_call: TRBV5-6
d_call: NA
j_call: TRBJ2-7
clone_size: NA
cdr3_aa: CASSLDRSMYKQYF
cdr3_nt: TGTGCCAGCAGCTTGGACAGGAGTATGTACAAGCAGTACTTC

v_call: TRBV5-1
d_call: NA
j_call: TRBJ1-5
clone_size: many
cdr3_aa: CASTAGTGNQPQHF
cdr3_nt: TGCGCCAGCACCGCGGGGACGGGCAATCAGCCCCAGCATTTT

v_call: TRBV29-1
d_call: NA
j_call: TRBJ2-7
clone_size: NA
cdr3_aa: CSVESREGDEQYF
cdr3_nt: TGCAGCGTTGAATCGAGAGAGGGCGACGAGCAGTACTTC

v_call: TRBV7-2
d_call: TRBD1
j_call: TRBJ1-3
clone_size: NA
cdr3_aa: CASSPRQGWFGNTIYF
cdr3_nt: TGTGCCAGCAGCCCACGACAGGGGTGGTTTGGAAACACCATATATTTT

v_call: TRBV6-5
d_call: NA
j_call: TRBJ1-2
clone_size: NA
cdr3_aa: CASSSRKGPVYGYTF
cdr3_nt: TGTGCCAGCAGTTCTAGAAAGGGACCCGTCTATGGCTACACCTTC

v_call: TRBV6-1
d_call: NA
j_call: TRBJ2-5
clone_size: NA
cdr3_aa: CASSGPGLQETQYF
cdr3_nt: TGTGCCAGCAGTGGCCCGGGACTGCAAGAGACCCAGTACTTC

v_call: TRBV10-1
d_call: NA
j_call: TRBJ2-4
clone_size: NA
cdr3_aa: CASTRTVAKNIQYF
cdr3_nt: TGCGCCAGCACCAGGACAGTAGCCAAAAACATTCAGTACTTC

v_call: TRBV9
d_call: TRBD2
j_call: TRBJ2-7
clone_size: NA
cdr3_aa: CASSPNQREWYEQYF
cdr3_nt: TGTGCCAGCAGCCCTAACCAGCGGGAGTGGTACGAGCAGTACTTC

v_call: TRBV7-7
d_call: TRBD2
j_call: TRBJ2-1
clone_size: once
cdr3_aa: CASSFGSGSYNEQFF
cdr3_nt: TGTGCTAGCAGCTTCGGGAGCGGGAGTTACAATGAGCAGTTCTTC

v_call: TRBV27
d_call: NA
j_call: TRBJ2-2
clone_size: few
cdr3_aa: CASSYPIAGELFF
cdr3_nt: TGTGCCAGCAGCTATCCTATTGCCGGGGAGCTGTTTTTT

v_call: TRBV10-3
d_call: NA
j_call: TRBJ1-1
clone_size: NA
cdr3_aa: CAIIPGTDLTEAFF
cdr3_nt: TGTGCCATCATACCAGGGACGGATTTGACTGAAGCTTTCTTT

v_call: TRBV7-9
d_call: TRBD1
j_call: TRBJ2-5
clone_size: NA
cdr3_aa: CASSTTGGWETQYF
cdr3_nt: TGTGCCAGCAGCACGACAGGGGGCTGGGAGACCCAGTACTTC

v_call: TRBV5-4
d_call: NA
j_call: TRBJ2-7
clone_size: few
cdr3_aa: CASTLTGSTEQYF
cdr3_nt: TGTGCCAGCACCTTGACAGGTTCTACCGAGCAGTACTTC

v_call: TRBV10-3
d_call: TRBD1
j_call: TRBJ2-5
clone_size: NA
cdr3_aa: CATGWTGEETQYF
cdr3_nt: TGTGCCACCGGGTGGACAGGAGAAGAGACCCAGTACTTC

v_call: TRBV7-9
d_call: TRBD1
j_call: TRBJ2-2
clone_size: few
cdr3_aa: CASSARDSYTGELFF
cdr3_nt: TGTGCCAGCAGCGCGAGGGACAGCTATACCGGGGAGCTGTTTTTT

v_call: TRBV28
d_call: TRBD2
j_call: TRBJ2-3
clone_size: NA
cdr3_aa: CASSPPGLAGYITQYF
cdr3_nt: TGTGCCAGCAGCCCCCCAGGGTTAGCGGGATATATTACGCAGTATTTT

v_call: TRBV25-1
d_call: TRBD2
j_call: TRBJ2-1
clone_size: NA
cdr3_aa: CASSEGAGARLTEQFF
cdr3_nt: TGTGCCAGCAGTGAAGGAGCGGGGGCCCGACTGACCGAGCAGTTCTTC

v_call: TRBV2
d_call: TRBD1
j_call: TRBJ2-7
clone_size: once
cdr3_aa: CASSGVQGSTYEQYF
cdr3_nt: TGTGCCAGCAGTGGGGTACAGGGGAGCACCTACGAGCAGTACTTC

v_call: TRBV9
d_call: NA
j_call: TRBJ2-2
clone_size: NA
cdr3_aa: CASSVDGRPNTGELFF
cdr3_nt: TGTGCCAGCAGCGTAGACGGAAGACCGAACACCGGGGAGCTGTTTTTT

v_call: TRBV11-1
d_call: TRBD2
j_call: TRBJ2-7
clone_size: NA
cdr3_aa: CASSSTSGKDYEQYF
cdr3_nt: TGTGCCAGCAGTTCTACTAGCGGAAAAGACTACGAGCAGTACTTC

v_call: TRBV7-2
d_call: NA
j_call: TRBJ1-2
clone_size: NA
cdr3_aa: CASLAQANYGYTF
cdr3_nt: TGTGCCAGCTTGGCGCAGGCTAACTATGGCTACACCTTC

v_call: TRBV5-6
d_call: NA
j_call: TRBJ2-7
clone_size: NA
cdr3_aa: CASSSVLDGGRYEQYF
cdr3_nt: TGTGCCAGCAGCTCAGTATTAGATGGGGGGAGGTACGAGCAGTACTTC

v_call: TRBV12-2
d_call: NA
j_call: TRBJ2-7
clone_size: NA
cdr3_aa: CASRLAITRPYEQYF
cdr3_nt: TGTGCAAGTCGCTTAGCGATTACTAGGCCCTACGAGCAGTACTTC

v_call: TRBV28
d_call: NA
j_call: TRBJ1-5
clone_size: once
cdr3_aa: CASTRQNNQPQHF
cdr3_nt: TGTGCCAGCACGCGACAGAACAATCAGCCCCAGCATTTT

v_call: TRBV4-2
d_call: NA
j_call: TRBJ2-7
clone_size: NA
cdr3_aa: CASSNSGPYEQYF
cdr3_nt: TGTGCCAGCAGCAACTCCGGACCCTACGAGCAGTACTTC

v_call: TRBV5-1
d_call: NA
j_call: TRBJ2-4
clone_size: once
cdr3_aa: CASSLNAENIQYF
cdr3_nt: TGCGCCAGCAGCTTGAACGCGGAAAACATTCAGTACTTC

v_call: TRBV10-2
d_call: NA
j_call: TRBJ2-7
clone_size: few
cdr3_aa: CASRETATYEQYF
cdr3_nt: TGCGCCAGCAGAGAGACAGCCACCTACGAGCAGTACTTC

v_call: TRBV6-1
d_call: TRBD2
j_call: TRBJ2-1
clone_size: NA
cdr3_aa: CASSGQFGAGYEQFF
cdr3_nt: TGTGCCAGCAGTGGACAATTCGGAGCGGGGTATGAGCAGTTCTTC